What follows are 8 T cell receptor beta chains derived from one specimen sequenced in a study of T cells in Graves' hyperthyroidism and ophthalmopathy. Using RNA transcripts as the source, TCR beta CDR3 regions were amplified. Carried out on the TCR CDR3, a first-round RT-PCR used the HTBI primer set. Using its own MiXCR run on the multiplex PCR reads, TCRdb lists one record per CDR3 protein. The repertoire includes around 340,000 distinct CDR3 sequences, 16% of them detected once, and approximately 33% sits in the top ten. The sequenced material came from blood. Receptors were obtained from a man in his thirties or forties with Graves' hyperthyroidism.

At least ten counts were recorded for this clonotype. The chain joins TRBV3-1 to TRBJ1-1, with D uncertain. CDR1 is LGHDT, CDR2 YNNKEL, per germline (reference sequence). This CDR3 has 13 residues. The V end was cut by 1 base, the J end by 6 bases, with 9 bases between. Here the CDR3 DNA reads TGTGCCAGCAGCCAAGGGCGAGGTCCTGAAGCTTTCTTT. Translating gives CASSQGRGPEAFF. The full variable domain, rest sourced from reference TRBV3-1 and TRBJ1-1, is DTAVSQTPKYLVTQMGNDKSIKCEQNLGHDTMYWYKQDSKKFLKIMFSYNNKELIINETVPNRFSPKSPDKAHLNLHINSLELGDSAVYFCASSQGRGPEAFFGQGTRLTVV.

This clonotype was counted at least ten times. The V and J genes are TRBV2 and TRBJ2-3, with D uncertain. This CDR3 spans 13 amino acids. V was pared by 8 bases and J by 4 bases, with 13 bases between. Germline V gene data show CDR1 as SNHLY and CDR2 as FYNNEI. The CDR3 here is CASVRPESDTQYF. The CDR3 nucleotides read TGTGCCAGCGTGCGGCCCGAGTCAGATACGCAGTATTTT. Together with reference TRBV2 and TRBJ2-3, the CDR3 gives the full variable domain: EPEVTQTPSHQVTQMGQEVILRCVPISNHLYFYWYRQILGQKVEFLVSFYNNEISEKSEIFDDQFSVERPDGSNFTLKIRSTKLEDSAMYFCASVRPESDTQYFGPGTRLTVL.

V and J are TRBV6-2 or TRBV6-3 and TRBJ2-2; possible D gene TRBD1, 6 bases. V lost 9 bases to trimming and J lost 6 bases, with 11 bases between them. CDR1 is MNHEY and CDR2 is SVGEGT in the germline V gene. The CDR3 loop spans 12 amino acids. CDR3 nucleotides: TGTGCCAGTTACAGGGTCCCCGGGGAGCTGTTTTTT. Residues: CASYRVPGELFF.

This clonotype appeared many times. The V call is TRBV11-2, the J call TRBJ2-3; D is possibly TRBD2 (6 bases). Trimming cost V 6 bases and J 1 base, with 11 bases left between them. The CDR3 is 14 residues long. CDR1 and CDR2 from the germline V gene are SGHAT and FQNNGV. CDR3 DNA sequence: TGTGCCAGCAGTCGGGGACTTCGCACAGATACGCAGTATTTT. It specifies CASSRGLRTDTQYF.

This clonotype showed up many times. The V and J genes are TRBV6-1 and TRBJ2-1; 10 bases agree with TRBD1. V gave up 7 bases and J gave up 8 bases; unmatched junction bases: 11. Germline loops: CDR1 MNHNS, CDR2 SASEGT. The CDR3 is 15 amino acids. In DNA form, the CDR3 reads TGTGCCAGCACTGCAAGACAGGGGGCACTGGATGAGCAGTTCTTC. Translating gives CASTARQGALDEQFF.

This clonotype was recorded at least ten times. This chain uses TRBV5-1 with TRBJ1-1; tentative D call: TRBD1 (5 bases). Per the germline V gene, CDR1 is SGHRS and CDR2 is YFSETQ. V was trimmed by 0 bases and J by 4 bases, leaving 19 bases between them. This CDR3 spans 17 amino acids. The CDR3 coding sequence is TGCGCCAGCAGCTTGGCCGGGGCAGTCCCCCTGAGCACTGAAGCTTTCTTT. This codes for CASSLAGAVPLSTEAFF.

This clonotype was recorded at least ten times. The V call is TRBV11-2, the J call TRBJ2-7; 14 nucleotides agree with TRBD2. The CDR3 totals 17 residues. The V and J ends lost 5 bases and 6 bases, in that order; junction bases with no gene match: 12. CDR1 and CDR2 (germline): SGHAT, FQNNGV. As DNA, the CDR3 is TGTGCCAGCAGCCCCGAGCATGGACTAGCGGGAGGACGCGAGCAGTACTTC. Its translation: CASSPEHGLAGGREQYF.

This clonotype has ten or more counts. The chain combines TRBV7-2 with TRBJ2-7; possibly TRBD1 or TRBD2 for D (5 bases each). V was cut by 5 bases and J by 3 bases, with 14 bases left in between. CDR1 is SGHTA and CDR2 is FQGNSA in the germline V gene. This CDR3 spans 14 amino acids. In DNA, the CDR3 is TGTGCCAGCAGCCGGGACGGATTATACTACGAGCAGTACTTC. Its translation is CASSRDGLYYEQYF.